Listed here are 18 T cell receptor beta chains from one sample, sequenced in a study of technical replicates of blood from a few donors. Here immunoSEQ multiplex PCR was the method, and the copy in TCRdb shows in-frame clones only, minus some. The profile shows 90,000 to 100,000 clones, approximately 94% of them singletons. Sequenced sample: T cells isolated from PBMCs. Every receptor here comes from a human donor in good health.

The chain recombines TRBV4-3 with TRBJ2-7; D is possibly TRBD1 (6 bases). The germline V and J ends were trimmed by 4 bases and 2 bases, with 12 bases remaining between them. This CDR3 comprises 14 residues. From germline, CDR1 is LGHNA and CDR2 YSLEER. The CDR3 DNA sequence: TGCGCCAGCAGCCTGACAGGAACCCCCTACGAGCAGTACTTC. This sequence encodes CASSLTGTPYEQYF.

The chain couples TRBV7-9 to TRBJ2-1; 7 bases fit TRBD1. The length of the CDR3 is 14 residues. Germline loops: CDR1 SEHNR, CDR2 FQNEAQ (reference sequence). The V segment lost 3 bases and the J segment 4 bases; nucleotides outside the gene matches: 3. The CDR3: CASSLGQSYNEQFF. In DNA form, the CDR3 reads TGTGCCAGCAGCTTGGGACAGTCTTACAATGAGCAGTTCTTC. The full variable domain, rest sourced from reference TRBV7-9 and TRBJ2-1, is DTGVSQNPRHKITKRGQNVTFRCDPISEHNRLYWYRQTLGQGPEFLTYFQNEAQLEKSRLLSDRFSAERPKGSFSTLEIQRTEQGDSAMYLCASSLGQSYNEQFFGPGTRLTVL.

V gene TRBV6-1 combines with J gene TRBJ2-7; no firm D call. The V gene's germline CDR1 is MNHNS and CDR2 SASEGT. CDR3 length equals 14 residues. Trimming shortened V by 4 bases and J by 2 bases, and 12 bases separated the two germline ends. This chain's CDR3 is CASSAYDTTYEQYF. CDR3 coding DNA: TGTGCCAGCAGTGCTTACGACACCACCTACGAGCAGTACTTC.

The rearrangement uses TRBV5-1 and TRBJ2-5, with D possibly TRBD2 on 5 matching bases. The DNA end lines up better with TRBJ2-7; the J call may be wrong. The CDR3 covers 14 residues. The germline V gene has CDR1 SGHRS and CDR2 YFSETQ. In DNA, the CDR3 is TGCGCCAGCAGCTTGGAAACGGGGTCCGACGAGCAGTACTTC. This translates into CASSLETGSDEQYF.

The genes are TRBV21-1 and TRBJ2-3; the tabulated D call, TRBD1, remains unverified against the DNA. TRBV21-1 is reported as a pseudogene. CDR3 length: 16 amino acids. In DNA, the CDR3 is TGTGCCAGCAGCAGACCTCGGACAGGGCGGACAGATACGCAGTATTTT. Translating gives CASSRPRTGRTDTQYF.

This chain connects TRBV21-1 to TRBJ1-1. TRBV21-1 is a pseudogene. CDR3 length equals 12 residues. This CDR3 is CASGGSNAEAFF. The CDR3 bases are TGTGCCAGCGGAGGGTCCAACGCTGAAGCTTTCTTT.

This chain links TRBV19 with TRBJ2-1, with a weak D call TRBD1 (5 bases). CDR3 length: 14 residues. Germline CDR1 LNHDA, CDR2 SQIVND (reference sequence). Trimming stripped 5 bases from V and 1 base from J, with 9 bases between. This CDR3 reads CASSPGQSYNEQFF. The CDR3 nucleotides are TGTGCCAGTAGTCCTGGACAATCCTACAATGAGCAGTTCTTC.

This clone was detected only once. This chain connects TRBV11-1 to TRBJ2-2; the D gene is possibly TRBD1 (5 bases). V lost 8 bases to trimming and J lost 5 bases, with 12 bases between them. CDR3 size: 13 residues. Germline V gene lookup returns CDR1 SGHAT and CDR2 FQDESV (reference sequence). The DNA for the CDR3 is TGTGCCAGCGTCGGCAGGGTAACCGGGGAGCTGTTTTTT. Translating gives CASVGRVTGELFF. Using reference TRBV11-1 and TRBJ2-2 for the parts outside the CDR3, the full variable domain is EAEVAQSPRYKITEKSQAVAFWCDPISGHATLYWYRQILGQGPELLVQFQDESVVDDSQLPKDRFSAERLKGVDSTLKIQPAELGDSAMYLCASVGRVTGELFFGEGSRLTVL.

The CDR3 sequence is CASSFSQGARDTEAFF. As DNA, the CDR3 is TGTGCCAGCAGCTTTTCTCAGGGGGCCCGGGACACTGAAGCTTTCTTT. The V call is TRBV5-6, the J call TRBJ1-1; 8 bases match TRBD1. J lost 3 bases, V lost 2 bases, and 9 bases had no gene match. Germline V CDR1 and CDR2: SGHDT, YYEEEE. The CDR3 consists of 16 residues.

The rearrangement links TRBV27 to TRBJ2-7; 10 nucleotides agree with TRBD1. The CDR3 runs 15 residues. The germline V gene has CDR1 MNHEY and CDR2 SMNVEV (reference sequence). V lost 5 bases, J lost 4 bases, and 8 bases stayed unmatched. CDR3 sequence reads: CASSLPGTGVYEQYF. The CDR3 coding sequence is TGTGCCAGCAGTCTCCCCGGGACAGGGGTGTACGAGCAGTACTTC.

The chain has TRBV4-1 and TRBJ1-2, with 7 bases that match TRBD1. The junction had 2 bases not matched to a gene; V was cut back by 0 bases and J by 4 bases. This CDR3 has 14 residues. CDR1 and CDR2 (germline): MGHRA, YSYEKL. DNA of the CDR3: TGCGCCAGCAGCCAAGAAGGGGGCGGCTATGGCTACACCTTC. It specifies CASSQEGGGYGYTF.

V and J are TRBV6-5 and TRBJ1-5; D is possibly TRBD1 (6 bases). Trimming shortened V by 4 bases and J by 0 bases, and 10 bases separated the two germline ends. The CDR3 loop spans 15 amino acids. CDR1 and CDR2 from the germline V gene are MNHEY and SVGAGI. Written as DNA, the CDR3 is TGTGCCAGCAGTTGGCGACAGGTTAGCAATCAGCCCCAGCATTTT. It translates to CASSWRQVSNQPQHF.

The chain joins TRBV30 to TRBJ2-7; D is possibly TRBD2 (5 bases). CDR3 length: 13 residues. Germline V gene lookup returns CDR1 GTSNPN and CDR2 SVGIG (reference sequence). V lost 7 bases and J 2 bases, leaving 15 bases between the germline ends. CDR3 residues: CALKPWETYEQYF. As DNA, the CDR3 is TGTGCCTTGAAACCTTGGGAGACCTACGAGCAGTACTTC.

CDR3 nucleotide sequence: TGTGCCAGCAGCTCCCAAGGGCGGGCCCGGAGCTCCTACAATGAGCAGTTCTTC. It is translated as CASSSQGRARSSYNEQFF. The rearrangement uses TRBV7-3 and TRBJ2-1, with D maybe TRBD2 (5 bases). CDR1 and CDR2 from the germline V gene are SGHTA and FQGTGA. V was trimmed by 4 bases and J by 0 bases, leaving 19 bases between them. The CDR3 length is 18 residues.

The chain combines TRBV7-3 with TRBJ2-1; TRBD2 aligns across 10 bases. CDR1 and CDR2 from the germline V gene are SGHTA and FQGTGA. The V gene end was trimmed by 4 bases and the J gene end by 10 bases; junction bases not matched to a gene: 7. This CDR3 is built from 14 residues. The CDR3 sequence is CASSSAGGPVEQFF. CDR3 nucleotide sequence: TGTGCCAGCAGCTCAGCGGGAGGGCCGGTCGAGCAGTTCTTC.

V is TRBV11-3 and J is TRBJ2-3; maybe TRBD2 (5 bases). CDR1 and CDR2 from the germline V gene are SGHNT and YENEEA. This CDR3 comprises 15 residues. Trimming pared 4 bases from V and 0 bases from J, leaving 11 bases between. CDR3 DNA: TGTGCCAGCAGCTCACGGGGATTTAGCACAGATACGCAGTATTTT. Translating gives CASSSRGFSTDTQYF.

The rearrangement joins TRBV5-8 to TRBJ1-2; D is unresolved. Germline V gives CDR1 SGHTS, CDR2 YDEGEE. The CDR3 is 17 amino acids. Trimming cost V 0 bases and J 2 bases, with 17 bases left between them. The CDR3 sequence is CASSLVVVGSGNYGYTF. The CDR3 region has the DNA TGTGCCAGCAGCTTGGTAGTGGTGGGCAGCGGAAACTATGGCTACACCTTC.

The V call is TRBV9, the J call TRBJ1-5; 7 positions agree with TRBD1. CDR1 is SGDLS and CDR2 is YYNGEE in the germline V gene. Losses at the gene ends were 2 bases for V and 4 bases for J; bases not matched to a gene: 3. There are 14 residues in the CDR3. This chain's CDR3 is CASSVTGQNQPQHF. DNA of the CDR3: TGTGCCAGCAGCGTGACAGGGCAAAATCAGCCCCAGCATTTT.